One sample yielded the 14 T cell receptor beta chains listed below, sequenced in a study of technical replicates of blood from a few donors. This table comes from immunoSEQ multiplex PCR, and its TCRdb copy is limited to in-frame clones, with some not included. In the table there are 75,000 or so clones, approximately 95% of which are singletons. Sequencing was performed on T cells isolated from PBMCs. These receptors came from a human donor in good health.

CDR3 in DNA: TGTGCCAGCAGCTTAGACAGGGGGGACCGCAATGAGCAGTTCTTC. This codes for CASSLDRGDRNEQFF. The V and J genes are TRBV7-2 and TRBJ2-1; 8 nucleotides agree with TRBD1. Germline lookup yields CDR1 SGHTA and CDR2 FQGNSA. V was clipped by 1 base and J by 6 bases; unmatched bases: 5. The CDR3 has 15 residues.

The rearrangement joins TRBV28 to TRBJ2-7, with 11 bases that match TRBD2. There are 15 residues in the CDR3. The germline V gene encodes CDR1 MDHEN and CDR2 SYDVKM. The junction had 8 bases not matched to a gene; V was cut back by 5 bases and J by 5 bases. The CDR3 reads CASSPLPGLADEQYF. DNA for the CDR3: TGTGCCAGCAGTCCTCTTCCGGGACTAGCGGACGAGCAGTACTTC.

The chain links TRBV27 to TRBJ2-1; a possible D gene is TRBD1 (6 bases). Trimming took 6 bases from V and 1 from J, leaving 13 bases between them. Germline loops: CDR1 MNHEY, CDR2 SMNVEV (reference sequence). The CDR3 is 15 amino acids. The CDR3 region is CASRKDSHSYNEQFF. CDR3 in DNA: TGTGCCAGCAGAAAGGACAGCCATTCCTACAATGAGCAGTTCTTC.

The chain links TRBV11-1 to TRBJ2-2; 7 bases agree with TRBD1. This CDR3 spans 14 amino acids. J gave up 1 base and V 8 bases, and 4 bases lay outside the gene matches. From germline, CDR1 is SGHAT and CDR2 FQDESV (reference sequence). Here the CDR3 DNA reads TGTGCCAGCGGAAGGACAGGGAACACCGGGGAGCTGTTTTTT. Translating gives CASGRTGNTGELFF.

The CDR3 here is CASSFEEGGLNEQFF. DNA for the CDR3: TGCGCCAGCAGCTTCGAGGAAGGAGGTCTCAATGAGCAGTTCTTC. The chain uses TRBV5-1 and TRBJ2-1; tentative D call: TRBD2 (5 bases). Germline values: CDR1 SGHRS, CDR2 YFSETQ. Trimming pared 2 bases from V and 6 bases from J, leaving 15 bases between. CDR3 length equals 15 residues.

This chain uses TRBV5-4 with TRBJ2-1; 7 positions agree with TRBD2. Trimming took 3 bases from V and 7 from J; bases not matched to a gene: 7. Germline loops: CDR1 SGHNT, CDR2 YYREEE (reference sequence). The CDR3 covers 14 residues. The CDR3 coding sequence is TGTGCCAGCAGCTCGATGACTAGCCCTAATGAGCAGTTCTTC. It specifies CASSSMTSPNEQFF.

V and J are TRBV14 and TRBJ2-1; maybe TRBD2 (5 bases). The V gene lost 1 base and the J gene lost 9 bases, with 16 bases spanning the gap. The germline V gene encodes CDR1 SGHDN and CDR2 FVKESK. This CDR3 has 15 amino acids. CDR3 sequence: CASSQVVAGVFEQFF. In DNA form, the CDR3 reads TGTGCCAGCAGCCAAGTTGTAGCCGGGGTATTTGAGCAGTTCTTC.

This clone was found a few times. V and J are TRBV21-1 and TRBJ2-3; TRBD1 reflects the table's D call only, with no check against the DNA. TRBV21-1 is noted as a pseudogene. The CDR3 is 11 residues long. The CDR3 nucleotides are TGTGCCAGCAGCGATGGACAGACGCAGTATTTT. It is translated as CASSDGQTQYF.

This sequence joins TRBV5-1 and TRBJ2-3, with 7 bases lining up with TRBD2. The CDR3 totals 15 residues. Germline CDR1 SGHRS, CDR2 YFSETQ. The ends lost 3 bases at V and 2 bases at J; junction bases unmatched: 6. The CDR3 sequence is CASSSSGAITDTQYF. DNA for the CDR3: TGCGCCAGCAGCTCGAGCGGGGCCATCACAGATACGCAGTATTTT.

The genes are TRBV7-9 and TRBJ2-2; no definite D call. CDR1 and CDR2 from the germline V gene are SEHNR and FQNEAQ (reference sequence). V shed 5 bases and J shed 5 bases, with 12 bases lying between them. This CDR3 spans 14 amino acids. CDR3 in DNA: TGTGCCAGCAGCCCTAATAGTTATACCGGGGAGCTGTTTTTT. Translation: CASSPNSYTGELFF. Supplemented by reference TRBV7-9 and TRBJ2-2, the full variable domain reads DTGVSQNPRHKITKRGQNVTFRCDPISEHNRLYWYRQTLGQGPEFLTYFQNEAQLEKSRLLSDRFSAERPKGSFSTLEIQRTEQGDSAMYLCASSPNSYTGELFFGEGSRLTVL.

The CDR3 bases are TGTGCTAACGGGACAAGCTATAGCAATCAGCCCCAGCATTTT. It codes for CANGTSYSNQPQHF. The rearrangement uses TRBV2 and TRBJ1-5; a possible D gene is TRBD1 (6 bases). CDR3 size: 14 residues. Germline CDR1 SNHLY, CDR2 FYNNEI.

J is TRBJ2-1 and V is TRBV2, with 11 bases lining up with TRBD1. Germline V lookup: CDR1 SNHLY, CDR2 FYNNEI. The CDR3 loop spans 17 amino acids. V lost 5 bases to trimming and J lost 9 bases; unmatched junction nucleotides: 15. CDR3 nucleotide sequence: TGTGCCAGCAGTCACTCCGGGACAGGGGGTTTAGGCGGTGAGCAGTTCTTC. This translates into CASSHSGTGGLGGEQFF.

The rearrangement links TRBV28 to TRBJ1-1, with a possible D match to TRBD1 (5 bases). CDR1 and CDR2 from the germline V gene are MDHEN and SYDVKM. This CDR3 region has 12 residues. CDR3 region: CEVNRKNTEAFF. The CDR3 nucleotides are TGTGAAGTGAACAGGAAGAACACTGAAGCTTTCTTT.

A single count supports this clone. The chain joins TRBV10-2 to TRBJ2-7; 9 bases are shared with TRBD1. Germline V gene lookup returns CDR1 WSHSY and CDR2 SAAADI. V trimming: 6 bases; J trimming: 4 bases; junction bases outside the gene matches: 10. The CDR3 runs 15 residues. The CDR3 sequence: CASRDRGLSSYEQYF. CDR3 DNA: TGCGCCAGCAGGGACAGGGGCCTTTCCTCTTACGAGCAGTACTTC.